This T cell receptor beta chain was sequenced during a study of cytomegalovirus exposure and HLA in healthy donors (dated 2017 in TCRdb). Looking at the study overall: In an earlier analysis of some 550 of the donors, 250 to 300 Gb of sequence data and 120 million or so unique TCR beta sequences from about 179 million T cells were reported. An early release covering just under 650 HLA-typed donors comprised about 300 gigabases of sequencing data and around 80 million unique TCR sequences. The genetic ancestry cluster associated with self-reported Caucasian donors included 70% to 85% of the 300 to 450 genotyped donors. The aim of the study was to test whether cataloging public T cell receptors could identify signatures of past pathogen exposure. The T cell repertoires of 550 to 850 subjects were profiled by immunosequencing and related to cytomegalovirus serostatus. A separate validation cohort of roughly 130 different subjects was used in addition to the roughly 720-subject first cohort. High-throughput TCR immunosequencing, statistical association of individual TCRs with disease status, and machine learning were combined to predict cytomegalovirus infection status. A later analysis re-examined previously published TCR beta repertoires from more than 650 donors and added high-resolution HLA genotyping to investigate patterns of TCR occurrence. Rather than using new phenotypic data, the later analysis identified candidate immune exposures from TCR beta sequences and from how often those sequences occurred across donors. In an earlier analysis of roughly 540 of the donors, high-throughput TCR beta sequencing was used to judge whether each TCR beta V gene segment behaved as functional or pseudogenic. Donor age, sex, ethnicity and CMV serostatus were compiled alongside the repertoire data. A later genetic analysis used genome-wide SNP genotypes for about three fifths of the 666 donors, treating that subset as a discovery cohort. All discovery cohort repertoires had been generated using a single sequencing platform. HLA typing covered class I and class II loci at four-digit resolution. Typing coverage varied by locus: roughly 629-630 donors for A, B, C, DRB1 and DQB1; roughly 500 for DQA1; 606 for DPA1; 450 to 480 for DPB1. Because of strong linkage in the cohort, roughly five DR-DQ haplotypes were treated as single units for association and clustering. Among over 350 genotyped donors of the cohort, an average of about 240,000 unique TCR beta nucleotide sequences were sequenced per donor, roughly a sixth of them non-productive.

Cut back by 5 bases and 0 bases, the V and J ends lie 16 bases apart. The CDR3 holds 16 amino acids from the cysteine to the phenylalanine. CDR3 DNA is the only sequence kept; it has 48 bases, read in frame from the first base. According to the germline V gene, CDR1 reads MGHRA and CDR2 reads YSYEKL. The cohort comprised 666 healthy bone marrow donors. At the time of sampling, every cohort member was nominally healthy, though immune exposures that went unrecorded were likely present. The donor was CMV seropositive and was included in the group of 270 or so seropositive cohort members. A peripheral blood sample was provided by each donor, and peripheral blood mononuclear cells were used for TCR beta sequencing. Genomic DNA extraction from the blood cell samples was performed with the Qiagen DNeasy Blood Extraction Kit. General conclusions and limits of the study: Assigning TCR associations to individual alleles was difficult when HLA alleles, especially DR and DQ, strongly co-occurred. Linkage disequilibrium might explain the correlated functional status among segregating V segments, but an unknown experimental factor could not be excluded. The earlier analysis of 587 of the donors excluded roughly 17 rarely observed V segments, including chromosome 9 orphons, because counts were too low. An association between a missense DCLRE1C variant and V-gene and J-gene trimming of TCR beta chains was found in a later genetic analysis and replicated in an independent cohort. In a later analysis, several top co-occurrence clusters were reported to appear linked to parvovirus B19, influenza, CMV and Epstein-Barr virus. In vitro tests confirmed that a few of the cytomegalovirus-associated TCR beta chains recognize cytomegalovirus antigens. CMV serostatus was the only immune exposure information available for the cohort. This cohort had only TCR beta chains sequenced, and the lack of alpha or paired-chain data limited which features could be detected. The study gave a list of 150 to 200 TCR beta chains associated with cytomegalovirus. A later analysis found that most CMV-associated TCR beta chains appeared HLA-restricted, with HLA associations seemingly driven largely by CMV exposure. A later analysis associated 16,951 TCR beta sequences with specific HLA alleles at a false discovery rate of 0.05. In a later analysis, HLA-associated TCR beta chains showed more clonal expansion and lower generation probabilities than non-associated chains that were equally common. Roughly uniform sequencing depth across donors was assumed in presence/absence analyses, although this assumption may not hold. In a later analysis, the rate of TCR association differed among HLA loci, with DRB1 alleles having the most associated TCRs and HLA-C alleles having the fewest. The sequencing pipeline was judged likely to have produced a cluster of highly shared sequence variants as a technical artifact. It was suggested by the authors that the approach could potentially be generalized to other disease states and immunological phenotypes. Broadly in line with IMGT annotations, most TCR beta V segments showed up in productive rearrangements about 87% or about 30% of the time in an earlier analysis of several hundred of the donors. A further reported finding was that TCR beta sequences accurately predicted the HLA-A and HLA-B alleles for most subjects in the first cohort. HLA typing was unavailable for some donors at each locus, so association tests used only the typed subset. In both the original and validation cohorts, the classifier was reported to diagnose cytomegalovirus status with high specificity and sensitivity. Most TCR sequences were seen in very few donors, while some public TCRs were found in many individuals. In a later genetic analysis, fewer N-insertions in productive TCRs were reported among donors in an Asian-associated ancestry cluster than the roughly 700-donor mean. Some IMGT-functional V segments, including TRBV6-2 and TRBV6-3, could not be told apart with the 87-base-pair reads, so those segments were excluded.

Library construction relied on the immunoSEQ multiplex PCR assay. The multiplex PCR relied on a mix of 60 forward primers for TCR Vbeta segments and 13 reverse primers for TCR Jbeta segments. Amplification of the CDR3 region of rearranged TCR beta genes was performed with a multiplex PCR assay on genomic DNA. Amplified TCR beta libraries were sequenced as 87-base-pair reads on the Illumina HiSeq System. For the original study's pipeline: A later analysis counted tens of millions of unique TCR beta chains across the 550 to 700 repertoires, and approximately 11 million of these chains were shared by at least two donors. Raw reads were error-corrected and collapsed into unique sequences by a nearest-neighbor algorithm in which closely related sequences were merged to remove PCR and sequencing errors. CDR3 sequences were aligned to IMGT reference sequences to assign V, D and J gene segments. Each retained sequence needed at least a six-nucleotide match to both a V gene segment and a J gene segment. A rearrangement counted as productive if the CDR3 had no stop codons and remained in frame with V and J, and every other rearrangement counted as non-productive. CDR3 was defined according to IMGT convention as the region running from the second conserved V-encoded cysteine to the conserved J-encoded phenylalanine. The earlier analysis of about 570 of the donors excluded any sequence lacking an unambiguous match to a single V gene segment. An earlier analysis of 450 to 650 of the donors called V segments functional above 56.7% productive rearrangements and segregating when the between-donor standard deviation exceeded 5%. A statistical classification framework was developed to diagnose cytomegalovirus status using the catalog of TCR beta chain sequences. A later analysis assigned V and J genes by comparing TCR nucleotide sequences with IMGT/GENE-DB human TR gene sequences. A later analysis assigned CDR3 sequences and most-parsimonious VDJ recombination scenarios with the TCRdist pipeline. In a later analysis, every TCR beta chain was defined by the combination of its CDR3 amino acid sequence and its V-gene family, and reads without a unique V-gene family were dropped. As a way to deal with suspected cross-contamination and a sequencing artifact, a later analysis dropped 500 to 700 nucleotide sequences that were highly shared and had low generation probability. For each public chain, a later analysis derived a clonal expansion index from normalized ranks of inferred template counts within each repertoire. A later analysis computed generation probabilities with a VDJ recombination model fitted to out-of-frame rearrangements, and checked the results against IGoR. Hypergeometric tests were used in a later analysis to score TCR-TCR, TCR-HLA and TCR-CMV co-occurrence, with a repertoire-size bias correction applied to the TCR pairs. In a later analysis, false discovery rates were estimated by permuting HLA or CMV assignments 20 times. In a later analysis, co-occurring TCRs were grouped with DBSCAN, and TCRdist sequence similarity was added when clustering was performed within HLA-allele-positive subsets. For co-occurrence clustering, repertoires with fewer than 30,000 or more than 120,000 public chains were excluded, along with a handful of repertoires with anomalous nucleotide sharing. TCRdb took over this immuneACCESS table, retaining in-frame rearrangements with V and J assigned. Such tables are incomplete; in checked studies, under half of the missing clones stem from an unresolved V gene, and the remainder is unexplained. V, J and clone size were drawn from that table, and D and trimming were deduced from the DNA. The sample data list 200,000 or so clones, and 75% to 85% of these were observed just once. The ten top clones hold around 2.1% of the sample.

Turning to this clone: What this receptor recognizes is not known. Base qualities are not recorded, but no much larger clone differs from it by a single base.

The receptor was isolated from a woman aged 18-29 years in good health and CMV-seropositive. In this chain, TRBV4-1 is recombined with TRBJ1-1; a tentative D call is TRBD1 (6 bases match). Sequenced input: PBMCs. This receptor carries the CDR3 CASSSGDRTVNTEAFF. The nucleotide sequence is TGCGCCAGCAGCTCCGGGGATAGGACAGTGAACACTGAAGCTTTCTTT.